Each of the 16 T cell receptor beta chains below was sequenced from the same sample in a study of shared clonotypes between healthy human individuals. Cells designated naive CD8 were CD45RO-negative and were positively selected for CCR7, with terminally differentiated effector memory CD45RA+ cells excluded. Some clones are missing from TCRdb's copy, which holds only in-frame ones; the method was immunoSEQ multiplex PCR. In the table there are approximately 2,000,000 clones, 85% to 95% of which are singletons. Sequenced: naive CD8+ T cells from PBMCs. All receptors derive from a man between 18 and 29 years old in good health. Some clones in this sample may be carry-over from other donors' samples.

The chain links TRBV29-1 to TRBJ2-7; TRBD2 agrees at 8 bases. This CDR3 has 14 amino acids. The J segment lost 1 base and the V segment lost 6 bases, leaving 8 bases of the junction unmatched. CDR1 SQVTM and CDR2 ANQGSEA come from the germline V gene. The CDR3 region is CSVPASGSSYEQYF. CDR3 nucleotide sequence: TGCAGCGTCCCCGCTAGCGGGTCTTCCTACGAGCAGTACTTC.

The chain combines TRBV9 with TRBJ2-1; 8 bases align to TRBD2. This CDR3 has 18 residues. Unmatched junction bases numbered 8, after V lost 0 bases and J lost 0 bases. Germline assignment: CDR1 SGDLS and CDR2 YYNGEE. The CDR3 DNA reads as TGTGCCAGCAGCGTAGCGGGAGGGCCCCCATCCTCCTACAATGAGCAGTTCTTC. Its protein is CASSVAGGPPSSYNEQFF.

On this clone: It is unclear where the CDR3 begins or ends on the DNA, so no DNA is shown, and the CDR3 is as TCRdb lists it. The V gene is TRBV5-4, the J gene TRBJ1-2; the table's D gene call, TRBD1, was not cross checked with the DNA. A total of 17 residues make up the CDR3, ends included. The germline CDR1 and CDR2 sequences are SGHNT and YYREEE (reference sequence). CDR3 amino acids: CASSILDRPKIYYGYTF.

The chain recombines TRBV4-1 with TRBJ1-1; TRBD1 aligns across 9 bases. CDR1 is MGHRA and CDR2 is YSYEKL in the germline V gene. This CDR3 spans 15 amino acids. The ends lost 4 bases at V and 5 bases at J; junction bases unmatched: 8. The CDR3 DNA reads TGCGCCAGCAGCCTGCACCCGACAGGGGGGACTGAAGCTTTCTTT. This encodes CASSLHPTGGTEAFF.

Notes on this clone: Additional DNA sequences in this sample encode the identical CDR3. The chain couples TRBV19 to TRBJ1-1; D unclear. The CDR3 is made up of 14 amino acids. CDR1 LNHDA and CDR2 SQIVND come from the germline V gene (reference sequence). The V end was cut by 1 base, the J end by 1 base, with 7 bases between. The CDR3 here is CASSIGQPNTEAFF. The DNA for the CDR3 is TGTGCCAGTAGTATAGGGCAGCCGAACACTGAAGCTTTCTTT.

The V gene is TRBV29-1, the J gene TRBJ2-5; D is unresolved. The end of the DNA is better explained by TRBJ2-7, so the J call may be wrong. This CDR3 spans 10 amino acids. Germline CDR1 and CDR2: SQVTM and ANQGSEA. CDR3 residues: CSVVGYEQYF. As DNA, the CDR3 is TGCAGCGTTGTAGGGTACGAGCAGTACTTC.

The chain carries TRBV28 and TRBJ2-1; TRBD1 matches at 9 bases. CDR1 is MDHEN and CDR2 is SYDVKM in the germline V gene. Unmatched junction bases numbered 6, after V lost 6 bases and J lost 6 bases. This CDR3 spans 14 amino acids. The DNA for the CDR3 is TGTGCCAGCAGCCGACAGGGGGGTCTCAATGAGCAGTTCTTC. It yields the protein CASSRQGGLNEQFF. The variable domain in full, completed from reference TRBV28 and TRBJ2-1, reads DVKVTQSSRYLVKRTGEKVFLECVQDMDHENMFWYRQDPGLGLRLIYFSYDVKMKEKGDIPEGYSVSREKKERFSLILESASTNQTSMYLCASSRQGGLNEQFFGPGTRLTVL.

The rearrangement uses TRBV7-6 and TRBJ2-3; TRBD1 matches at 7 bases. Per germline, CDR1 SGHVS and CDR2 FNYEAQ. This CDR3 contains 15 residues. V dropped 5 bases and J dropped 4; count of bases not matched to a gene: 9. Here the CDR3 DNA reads TGTGCCAGCAGCCTAAAGGGGGCAAGCGCAGATACGCAGTATTTT. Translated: CASSLKGASADTQYF.

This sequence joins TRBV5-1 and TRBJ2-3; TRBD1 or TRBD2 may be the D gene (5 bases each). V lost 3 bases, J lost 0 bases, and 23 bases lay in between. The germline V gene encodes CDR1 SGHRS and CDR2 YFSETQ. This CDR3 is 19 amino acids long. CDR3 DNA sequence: TGCGCCAGCAGCTCCAGTGGGACCCGGACGGGTACTAGCACAGATACGCAGTATTTT. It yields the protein CASSSSGTRTGTSTDTQYF.

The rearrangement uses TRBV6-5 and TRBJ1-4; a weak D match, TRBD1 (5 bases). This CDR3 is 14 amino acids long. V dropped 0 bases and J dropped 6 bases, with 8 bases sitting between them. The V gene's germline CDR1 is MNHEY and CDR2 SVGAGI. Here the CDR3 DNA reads TGTGCCAGCAGTTACTCGGGGGTGGATGAAAAACTGTTTTTT. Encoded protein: CASSYSGVDEKLFF.

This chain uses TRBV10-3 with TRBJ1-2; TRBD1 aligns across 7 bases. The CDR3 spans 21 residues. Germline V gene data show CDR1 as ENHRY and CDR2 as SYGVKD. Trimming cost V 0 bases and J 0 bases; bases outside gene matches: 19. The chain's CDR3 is CAISESQPIRQGLTSNYGYTF. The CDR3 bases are TGTGCCATCAGTGAGTCCCAACCAATCCGACAGGGCCTGACTTCTAACTATGGCTACACCTTC.

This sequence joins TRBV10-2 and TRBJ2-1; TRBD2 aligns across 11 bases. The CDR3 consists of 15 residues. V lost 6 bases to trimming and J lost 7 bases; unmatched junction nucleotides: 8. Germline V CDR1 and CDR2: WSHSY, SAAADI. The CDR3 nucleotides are TGCGCCAGCAGAGTAGCGGGAGGGCCGAGGAATGAGCAGTTCTTC. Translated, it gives CASRVAGGPRNEQFF.

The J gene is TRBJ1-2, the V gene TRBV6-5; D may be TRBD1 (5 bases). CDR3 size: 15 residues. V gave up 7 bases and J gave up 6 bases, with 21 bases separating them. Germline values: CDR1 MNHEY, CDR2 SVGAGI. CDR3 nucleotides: TGTGCCAGCAAAACCAAGAGACAGTTAACTAATGGCTACACCTTC. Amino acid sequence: CASKTKRQLTNGYTF.

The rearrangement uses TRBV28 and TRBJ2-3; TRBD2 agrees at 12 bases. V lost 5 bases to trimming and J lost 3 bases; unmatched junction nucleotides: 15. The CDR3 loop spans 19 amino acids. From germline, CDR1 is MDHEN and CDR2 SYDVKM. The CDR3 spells CASSPGTSGSYQRTDTQYF. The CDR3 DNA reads TGTGCCAGCAGTCCAGGGACTAGCGGGTCCTACCAACGGACAGATACGCAGTATTTT. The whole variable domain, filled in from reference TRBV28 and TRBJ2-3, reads DVKVTQSSRYLVKRTGEKVFLECVQDMDHENMFWYRQDPGLGLRLIYFSYDVKMKEKGDIPEGYSVSREKKERFSLILESASTNQTSMYLCASSPGTSGSYQRTDTQYFGPGTRLTVL.

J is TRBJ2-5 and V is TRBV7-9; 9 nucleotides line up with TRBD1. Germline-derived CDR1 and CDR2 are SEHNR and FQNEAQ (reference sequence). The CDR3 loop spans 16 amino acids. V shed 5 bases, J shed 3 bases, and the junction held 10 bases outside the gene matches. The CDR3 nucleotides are TGTGCCAGCAGCCATCAAGACAGGGGGATGGAAGAGACCCAGTACTTC. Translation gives CASSHQDRGMEETQYF.

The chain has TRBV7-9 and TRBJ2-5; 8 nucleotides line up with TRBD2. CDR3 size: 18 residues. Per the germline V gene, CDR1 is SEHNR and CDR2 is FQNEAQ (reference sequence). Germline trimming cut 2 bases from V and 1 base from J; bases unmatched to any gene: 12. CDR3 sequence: CASSLLDWTSWVQETQYF. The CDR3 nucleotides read TGTGCCAGCAGCTTATTGGACTGGACTAGCTGGGTCCAAGAGACCCAGTACTTC.